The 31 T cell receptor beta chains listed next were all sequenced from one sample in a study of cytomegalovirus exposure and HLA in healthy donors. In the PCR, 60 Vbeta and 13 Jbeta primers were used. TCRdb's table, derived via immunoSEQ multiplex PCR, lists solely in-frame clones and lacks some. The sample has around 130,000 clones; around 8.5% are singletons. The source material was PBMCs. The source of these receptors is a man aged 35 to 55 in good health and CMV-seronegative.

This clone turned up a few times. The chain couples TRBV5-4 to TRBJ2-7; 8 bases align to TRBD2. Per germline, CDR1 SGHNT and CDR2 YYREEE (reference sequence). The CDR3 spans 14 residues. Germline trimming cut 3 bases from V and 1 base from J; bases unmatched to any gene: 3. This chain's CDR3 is CASSSGGGSYEQYF. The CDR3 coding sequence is TGTGCCAGCAGCTCTGGCGGGGGGTCCTACGAGCAGTACTTC.

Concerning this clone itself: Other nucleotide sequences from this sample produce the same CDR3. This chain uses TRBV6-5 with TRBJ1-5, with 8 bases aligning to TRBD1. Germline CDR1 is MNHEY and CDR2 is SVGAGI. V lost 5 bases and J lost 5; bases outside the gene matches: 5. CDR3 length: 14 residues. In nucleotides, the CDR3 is TGTGCCAGCAGTCCAACAGGGGGGGATCAGCCCCAGCATTTT. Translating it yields CASSPTGGDQPQHF.

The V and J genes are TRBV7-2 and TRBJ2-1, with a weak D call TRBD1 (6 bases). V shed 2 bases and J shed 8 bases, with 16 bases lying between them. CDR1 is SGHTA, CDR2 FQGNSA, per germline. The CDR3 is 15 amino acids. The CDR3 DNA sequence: TGTGCCAGCAGCTTACCAGGGTGGCAGGGGCATGAGCAGTTCTTC. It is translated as CASSLPGWQGHEQFF.

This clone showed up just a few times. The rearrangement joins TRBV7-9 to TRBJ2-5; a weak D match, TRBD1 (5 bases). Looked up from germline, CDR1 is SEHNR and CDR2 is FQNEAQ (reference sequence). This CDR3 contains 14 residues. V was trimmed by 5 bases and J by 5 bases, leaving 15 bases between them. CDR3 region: CASSPTRVEETQYF. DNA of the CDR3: TGTGCCAGCAGCCCTACCAGGGTGGAGGAGACCCAGTACTTC.

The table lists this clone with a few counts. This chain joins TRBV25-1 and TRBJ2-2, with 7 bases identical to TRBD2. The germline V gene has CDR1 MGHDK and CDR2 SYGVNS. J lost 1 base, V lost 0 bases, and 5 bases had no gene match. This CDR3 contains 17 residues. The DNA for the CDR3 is TGTGCCAGCAGTGAATATGGGTCGGGGGGGAACACCGGGGAGCTGTTTTTT. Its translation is CASSEYGSGGNTGELFF.

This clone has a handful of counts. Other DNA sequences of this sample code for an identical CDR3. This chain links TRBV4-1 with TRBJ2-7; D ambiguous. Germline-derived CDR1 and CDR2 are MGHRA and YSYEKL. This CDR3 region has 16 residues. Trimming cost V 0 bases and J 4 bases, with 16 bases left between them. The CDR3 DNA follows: TGCGCCAGCAGCCAAGAGTGGAAAGACACCCCTTACGAGCAGTACTTC. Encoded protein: CASSQEWKDTPYEQYF.

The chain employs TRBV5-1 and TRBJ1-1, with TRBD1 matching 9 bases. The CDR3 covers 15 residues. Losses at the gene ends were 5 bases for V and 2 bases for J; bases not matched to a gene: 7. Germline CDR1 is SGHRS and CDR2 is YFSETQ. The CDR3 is CASSSGTGINTEAFF. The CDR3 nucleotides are TGCGCCAGCAGTTCCGGGACAGGGATAAACACTGAAGCTTTCTTT.

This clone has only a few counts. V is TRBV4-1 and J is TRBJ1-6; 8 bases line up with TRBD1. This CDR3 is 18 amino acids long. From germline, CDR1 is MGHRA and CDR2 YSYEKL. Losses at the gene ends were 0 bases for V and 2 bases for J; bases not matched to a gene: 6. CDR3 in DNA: TGCGCCAGCAGCCAAGACCGACAGGGGAACACCTATAATTCACCCCTCCACTTT. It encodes CASSQDRQGNTYNSPLHF.

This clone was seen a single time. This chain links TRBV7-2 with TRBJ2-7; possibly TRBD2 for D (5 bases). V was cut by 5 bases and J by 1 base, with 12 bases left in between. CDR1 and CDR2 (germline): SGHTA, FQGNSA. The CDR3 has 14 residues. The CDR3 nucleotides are TGTGCCAGCAGCCAGAGCGGCACTTCCTACGAGCAGTACTTC. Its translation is CASSQSGTSYEQYF.

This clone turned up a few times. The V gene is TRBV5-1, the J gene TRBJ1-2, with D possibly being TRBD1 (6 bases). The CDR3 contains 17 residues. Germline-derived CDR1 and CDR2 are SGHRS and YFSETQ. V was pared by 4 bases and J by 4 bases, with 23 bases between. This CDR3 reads CASSPSPTGRLSYGYTF. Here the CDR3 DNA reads TGCGCCAGCAGCCCCAGCCCGACAGGACGTCTGAGCTATGGCTACACCTTC.

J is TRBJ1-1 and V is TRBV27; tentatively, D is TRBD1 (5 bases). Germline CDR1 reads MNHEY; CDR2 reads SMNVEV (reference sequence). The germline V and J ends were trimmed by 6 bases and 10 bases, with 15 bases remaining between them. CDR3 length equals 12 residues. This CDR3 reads CASRGAGKRAFF. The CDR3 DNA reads TGTGCCAGCAGAGGGGCAGGAAAGAGAGCTTTCTTT.

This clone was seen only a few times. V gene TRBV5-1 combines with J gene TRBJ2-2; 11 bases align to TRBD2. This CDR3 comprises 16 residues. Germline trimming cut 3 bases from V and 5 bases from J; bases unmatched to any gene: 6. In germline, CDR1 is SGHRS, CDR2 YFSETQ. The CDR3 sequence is CASSSGTSGGTGELFF. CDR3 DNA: TGCGCCAGCAGCTCCGGGACTAGCGGAGGGACCGGGGAGCTGTTTTTT.

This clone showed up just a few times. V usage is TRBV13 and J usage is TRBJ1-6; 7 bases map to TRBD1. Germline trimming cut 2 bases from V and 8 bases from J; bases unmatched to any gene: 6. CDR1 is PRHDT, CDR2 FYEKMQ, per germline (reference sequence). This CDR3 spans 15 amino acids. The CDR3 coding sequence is TGTGCCAGCAGCTTACGACAGGGACTTCATTCACCCCTCCACTTT. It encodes CASSLRQGLHSPLHF.

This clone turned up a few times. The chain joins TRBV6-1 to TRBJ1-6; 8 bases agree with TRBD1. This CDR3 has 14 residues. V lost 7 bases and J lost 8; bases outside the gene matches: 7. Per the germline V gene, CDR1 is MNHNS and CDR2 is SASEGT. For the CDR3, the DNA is TGTGCCAGCATGGGGACAGGTCTTGATTCACCCCTCCACTTT. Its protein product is CASMGTGLDSPLHF.

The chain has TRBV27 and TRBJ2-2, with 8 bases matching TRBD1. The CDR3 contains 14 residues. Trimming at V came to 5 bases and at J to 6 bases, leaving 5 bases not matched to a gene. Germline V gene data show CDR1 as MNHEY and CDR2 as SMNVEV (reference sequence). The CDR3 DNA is TGTGCCAGCAGTCTTCAGGGGGCTTCCGGGGAGCTGTTTTTT. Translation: CASSLQGASGELFF.

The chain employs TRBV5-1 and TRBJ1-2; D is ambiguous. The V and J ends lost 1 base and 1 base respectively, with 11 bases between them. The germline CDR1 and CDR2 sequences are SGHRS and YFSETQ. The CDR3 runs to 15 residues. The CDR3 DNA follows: TGCGCCAGCAGCTTGAGTTCGAACAGTAACTATGGCTACACCTTC. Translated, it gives CASSLSSNSNYGYTF.

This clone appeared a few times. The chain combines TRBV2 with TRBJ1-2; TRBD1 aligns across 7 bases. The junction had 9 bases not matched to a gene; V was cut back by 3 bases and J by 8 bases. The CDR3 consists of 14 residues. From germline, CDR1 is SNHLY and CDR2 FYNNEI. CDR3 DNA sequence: TGTGCCAGCAGTGATGCGGACAGGCGGAAAGGCTACACCTTC. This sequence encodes CASSDADRRKGYTF.

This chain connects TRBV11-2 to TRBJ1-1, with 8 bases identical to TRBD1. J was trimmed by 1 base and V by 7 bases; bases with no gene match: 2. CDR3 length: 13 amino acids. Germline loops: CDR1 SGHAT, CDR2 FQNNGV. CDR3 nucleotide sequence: TGTGCCAGCATCGACAGGGGGAACACTGAAGCTTTCTTT. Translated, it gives CASIDRGNTEAFF.

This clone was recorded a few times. For the CDR3, the DNA is TGTGCCAGTAGTTGGGGGGGGGCCGGGAATGAGCAGTTCTTC. Translated, it gives CASSWGGAGNEQFF. The V gene is TRBV19, the J gene TRBJ2-1, with a weak D call TRBD2 (7 bases). Looked up from germline, CDR1 is LNHDA and CDR2 is SQIVND (reference sequence). The CDR3 runs 14 residues. Trimming took off 5 bases at V and 7 bases at J, with 15 bases between the two ends.

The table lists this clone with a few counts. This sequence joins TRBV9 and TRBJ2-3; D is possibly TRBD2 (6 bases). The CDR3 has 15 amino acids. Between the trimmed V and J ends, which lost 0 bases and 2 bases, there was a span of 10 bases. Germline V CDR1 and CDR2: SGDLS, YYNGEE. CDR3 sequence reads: CASSVGGTITDTQYF. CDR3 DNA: TGTGCCAGCAGCGTAGGCGGGACGATCACAGATACGCAGTATTTT.

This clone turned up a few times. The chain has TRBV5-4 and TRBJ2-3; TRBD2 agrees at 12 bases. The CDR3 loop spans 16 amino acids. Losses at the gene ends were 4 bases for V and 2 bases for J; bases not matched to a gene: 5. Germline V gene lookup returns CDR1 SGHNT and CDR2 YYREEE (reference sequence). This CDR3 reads CASSNLAGGPTDTQYF. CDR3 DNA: TGTGCCAGCAGCAACCTAGCGGGGGGGCCCACAGATACGCAGTATTTT.

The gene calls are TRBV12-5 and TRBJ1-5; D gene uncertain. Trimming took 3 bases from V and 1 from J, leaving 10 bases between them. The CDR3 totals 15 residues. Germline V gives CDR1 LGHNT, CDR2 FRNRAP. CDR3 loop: CASGFRGYSNQPQHF. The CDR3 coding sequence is TGTGCTAGTGGTTTCCGGGGATACAGCAATCAGCCCCAGCATTTT.

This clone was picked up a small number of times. The CDR3 sequence: CASSVEGGNTGELFF. The DNA for the CDR3 is TGTGCCAGCAGCGTAGAAGGGGGAAACACCGGGGAGCTGTTTTTT. The chain employs TRBV9 and TRBJ2-2, with D possibly matching TRBD1 (6 bases). Trimming removed 0 bases from V and 2 bases from J, with 8 bases in between. This CDR3 comprises 15 residues. Germline V gives CDR1 SGDLS, CDR2 YYNGEE. Using reference TRBV9 and TRBJ2-2 for the parts outside the CDR3, the full variable domain is DSGVTQTPKHLITATGQRVTLRCSPRSGDLSVYWYQQSLDQGLQFLIQYYNGEERAKGNILERFSAQQFPDLHSELNLSSLELGDSALYFCASSVEGGNTGELFFGEGSRLTVL.

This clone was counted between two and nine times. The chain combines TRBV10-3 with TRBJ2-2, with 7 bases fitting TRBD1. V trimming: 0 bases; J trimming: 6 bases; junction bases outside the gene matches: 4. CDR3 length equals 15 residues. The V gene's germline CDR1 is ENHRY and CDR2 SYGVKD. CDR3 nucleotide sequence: TGTGCCATCAGTGAGTCTACAGGGGACGCCGGGGAGCTGTTTTTT. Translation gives CAISESTGDAGELFF.

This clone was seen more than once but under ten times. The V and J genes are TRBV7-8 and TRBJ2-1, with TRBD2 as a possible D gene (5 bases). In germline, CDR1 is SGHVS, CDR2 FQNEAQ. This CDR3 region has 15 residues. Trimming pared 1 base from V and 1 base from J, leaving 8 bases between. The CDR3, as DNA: TGTGCCAGCAGCTTAGGAGGGTTTTCCTACAATGAGCAGTTCTTC. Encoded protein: CASSLGGFSYNEQFF.

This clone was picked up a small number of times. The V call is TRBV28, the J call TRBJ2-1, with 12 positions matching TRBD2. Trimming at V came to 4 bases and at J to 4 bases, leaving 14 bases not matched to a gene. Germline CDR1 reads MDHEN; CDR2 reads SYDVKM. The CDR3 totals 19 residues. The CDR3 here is CASSSALAGGRIYYNEQFF. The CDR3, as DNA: TGTGCCAGCAGTTCGGCCCTAGCGGGGGGGAGAATTTATTACAATGAGCAGTTCTTC. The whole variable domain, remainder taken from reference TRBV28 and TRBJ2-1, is DVKVTQSSRYLVKRTGEKVFLECVQDMDHENMFWYRQDPGLGLRLIYFSYDVKMKEKGDIPEGYSVSREKKERFSLILESASTNQTSMYLCASSSALAGGRIYYNEQFFGPGTRLTVL.

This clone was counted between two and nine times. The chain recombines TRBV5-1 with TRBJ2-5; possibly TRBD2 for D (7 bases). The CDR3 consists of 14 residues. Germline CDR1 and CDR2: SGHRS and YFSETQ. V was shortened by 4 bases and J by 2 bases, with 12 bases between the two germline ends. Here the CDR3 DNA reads TGCGCCAGCAGCGGGGGGGCGCAACAAGAGACCCAGTACTTC. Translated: CASSGGAQQETQYF.

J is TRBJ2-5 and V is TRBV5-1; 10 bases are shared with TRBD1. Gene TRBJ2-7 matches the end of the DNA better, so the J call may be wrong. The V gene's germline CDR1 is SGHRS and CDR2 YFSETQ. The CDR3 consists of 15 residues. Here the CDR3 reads CASSSRDRGLYEQYF. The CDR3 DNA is TGCGCCAGCAGCTCCCGGGACAGGGGTCTGTACGAGCAGTACTTC.

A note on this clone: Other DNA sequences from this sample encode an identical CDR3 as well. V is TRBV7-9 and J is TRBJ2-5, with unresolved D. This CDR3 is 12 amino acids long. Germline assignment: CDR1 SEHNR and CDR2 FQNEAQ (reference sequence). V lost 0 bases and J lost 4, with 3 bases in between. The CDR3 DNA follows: TGTGCCAGCAGCTTAGCCCGAGAGACCCAGTACTTC. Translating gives CASSLARETQYF.

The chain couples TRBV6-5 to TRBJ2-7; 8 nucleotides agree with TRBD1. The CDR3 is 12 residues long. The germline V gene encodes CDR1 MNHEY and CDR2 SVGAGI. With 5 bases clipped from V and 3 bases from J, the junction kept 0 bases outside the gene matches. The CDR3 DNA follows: TGTGCCAGCAGTGGACAGGGCTACGAGCAGTACTTC. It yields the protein CASSGQGYEQYF.

For the CDR3, the DNA is TGTGCCAGCAGTTACCGGCAGGGCACAGCCAAAAACATTCAGTACTTC. Amino acid sequence: CASSYRQGTAKNIQYF. V usage is TRBV6-6 and J usage is TRBJ2-4; perhaps TRBD1 as D (5 bases). This CDR3 spans 16 amino acids. Looked up from germline, CDR1 is MNHNY and CDR2 is SVGAGI (reference sequence). The germline V and J ends were trimmed by 2 bases and 0 bases, with 11 bases remaining between them.